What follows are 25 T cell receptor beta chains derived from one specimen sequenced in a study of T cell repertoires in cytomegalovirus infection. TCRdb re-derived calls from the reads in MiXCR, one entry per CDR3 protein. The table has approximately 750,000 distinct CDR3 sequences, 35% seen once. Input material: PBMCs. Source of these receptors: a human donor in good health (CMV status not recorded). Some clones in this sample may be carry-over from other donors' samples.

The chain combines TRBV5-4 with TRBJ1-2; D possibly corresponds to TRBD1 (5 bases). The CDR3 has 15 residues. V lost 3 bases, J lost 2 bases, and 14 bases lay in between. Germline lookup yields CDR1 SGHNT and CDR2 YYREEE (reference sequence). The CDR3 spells CASSSTGITNYGYTF. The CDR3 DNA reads TGTGCCAGCAGCTCAACAGGTATAACGAACTATGGCTACACCTTC.

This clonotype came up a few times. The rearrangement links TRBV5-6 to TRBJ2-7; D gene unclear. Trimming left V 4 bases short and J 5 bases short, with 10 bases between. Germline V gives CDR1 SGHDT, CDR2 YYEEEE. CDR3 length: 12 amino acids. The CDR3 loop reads CASSGFENEQYF. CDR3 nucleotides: TGTGCCAGCAGCGGGTTTGAGAACGAGCAGTACTTC.

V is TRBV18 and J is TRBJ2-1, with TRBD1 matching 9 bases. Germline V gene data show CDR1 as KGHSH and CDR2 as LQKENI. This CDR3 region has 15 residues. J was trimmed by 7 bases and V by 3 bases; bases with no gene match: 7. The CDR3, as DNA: TGTGCCAGCTCACCGCGGACAGGGGACGGGAATGAGCAGTTCTTC. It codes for CASSPRTGDGNEQFF.

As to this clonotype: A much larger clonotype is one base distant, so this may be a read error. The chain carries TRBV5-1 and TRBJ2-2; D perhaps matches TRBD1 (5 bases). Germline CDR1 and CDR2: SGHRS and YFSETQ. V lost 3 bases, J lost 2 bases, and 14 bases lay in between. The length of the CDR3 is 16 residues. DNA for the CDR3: TGCGCCAGCAGCTCGGTAAGCAGGGCCAACACCGGGGAGCTGTTTTTT. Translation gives CASSSVSRANTGELFF.

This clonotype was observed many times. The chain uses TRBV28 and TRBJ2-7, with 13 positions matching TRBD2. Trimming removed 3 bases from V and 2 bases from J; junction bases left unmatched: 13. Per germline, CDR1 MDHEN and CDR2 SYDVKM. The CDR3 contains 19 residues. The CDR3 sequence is CASSFPGLAGIYTAYEQYF. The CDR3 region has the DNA TGTGCCAGCAGTTTTCCGGGACTAGCGGGAATTTATACTGCCTACGAGCAGTACTTC.

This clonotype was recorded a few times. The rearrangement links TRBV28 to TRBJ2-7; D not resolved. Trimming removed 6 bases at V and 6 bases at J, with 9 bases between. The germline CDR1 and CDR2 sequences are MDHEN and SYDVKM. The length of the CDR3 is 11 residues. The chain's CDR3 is CASRFRAEQYF. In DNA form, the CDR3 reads TGTGCCAGCAGATTTAGGGCCGAGCAGTACTTC.

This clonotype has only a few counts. The CDR3 spells CASRTPSGRYYEQYF. CDR3 coding DNA: TGTGCCAGCAGGACCCCTAGCGGGAGGTATTACGAGCAGTACTTC. This rearrangement joins TRBV6-1 to TRBJ2-7; 11 nucleotides align to TRBD2. Losses at the gene ends were 6 bases for V and 4 bases for J; bases not matched to a gene: 8. CDR3 size: 15 residues. CDR1 is MNHNS and CDR2 is SASEGT in the germline V gene.

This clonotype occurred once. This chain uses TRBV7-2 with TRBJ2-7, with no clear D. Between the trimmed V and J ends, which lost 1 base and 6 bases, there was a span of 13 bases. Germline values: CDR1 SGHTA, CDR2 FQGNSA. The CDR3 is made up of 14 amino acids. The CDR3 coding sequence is TGTGCCAGCAGCTTAGGCCTTTCCGGAGTCGAGCAGTACTTC. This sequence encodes CASSLGLSGVEQYF. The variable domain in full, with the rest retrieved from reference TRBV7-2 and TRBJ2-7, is GAGVSQSPSNKVTEKGKDVELRCDPISGHTALYWYRQSLGQGLEFLIYFQGNSAPDKSGLPSDRFSAERTGGSVSTLTIQRTQQEDSAVYLCASSLGLSGVEQYFGPGTRLTVT.

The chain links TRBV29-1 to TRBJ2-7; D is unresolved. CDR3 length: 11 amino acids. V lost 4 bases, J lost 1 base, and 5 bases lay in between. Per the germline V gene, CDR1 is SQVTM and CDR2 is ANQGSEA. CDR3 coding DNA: TGCAGCGTTGCCTGGTCCTACGAGCAGTACTTC. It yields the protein CSVAWSYEQYF.

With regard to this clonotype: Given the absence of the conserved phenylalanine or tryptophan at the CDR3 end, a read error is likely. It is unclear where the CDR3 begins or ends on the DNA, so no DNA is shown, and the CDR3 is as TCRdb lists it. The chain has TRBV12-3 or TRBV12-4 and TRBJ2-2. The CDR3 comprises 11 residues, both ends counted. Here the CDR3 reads CASSFAGELFL.

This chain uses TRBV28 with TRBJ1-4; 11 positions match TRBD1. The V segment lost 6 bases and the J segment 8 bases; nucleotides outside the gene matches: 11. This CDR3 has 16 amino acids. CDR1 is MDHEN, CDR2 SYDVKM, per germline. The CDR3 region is CASSPAGQGVGEKLFF. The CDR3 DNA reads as TGTGCCAGCAGCCCGGCGGGACAGGGGGTCGGGGAAAAACTGTTTTTT.

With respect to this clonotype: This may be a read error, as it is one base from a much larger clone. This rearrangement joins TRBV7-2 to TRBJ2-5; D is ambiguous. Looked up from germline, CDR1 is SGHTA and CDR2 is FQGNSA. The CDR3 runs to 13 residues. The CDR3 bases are TGTGCCAGCAGCCCGCACAACCAAGAGACCCATTACTTC. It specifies CASSPHNQETHYF.

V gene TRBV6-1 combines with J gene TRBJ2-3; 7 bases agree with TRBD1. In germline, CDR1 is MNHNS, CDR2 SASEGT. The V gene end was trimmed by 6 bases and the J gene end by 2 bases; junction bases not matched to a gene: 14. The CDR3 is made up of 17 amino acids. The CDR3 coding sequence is TGTGCCAGCAGGGCTTTCTCAGGGGGTTCCCTCACAGATACGCAGTATTTT. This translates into CASRAFSGGSLTDTQYF.

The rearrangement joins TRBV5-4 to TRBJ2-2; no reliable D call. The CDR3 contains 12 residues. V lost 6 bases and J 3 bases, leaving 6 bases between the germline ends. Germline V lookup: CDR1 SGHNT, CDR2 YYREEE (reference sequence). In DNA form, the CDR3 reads TGTGCCAGCACCCTCGACACCGGGGAGCTGTTTTTT. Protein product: CASTLDTGELFF.

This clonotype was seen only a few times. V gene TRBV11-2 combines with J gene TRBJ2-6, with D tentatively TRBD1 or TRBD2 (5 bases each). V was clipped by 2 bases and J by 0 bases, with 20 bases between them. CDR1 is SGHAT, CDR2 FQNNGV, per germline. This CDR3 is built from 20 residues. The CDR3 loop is CASSLLPTGPFSSGANVLTF. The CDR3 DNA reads TGTGCCAGCAGCTTACTCCCCACGGGACCTTTTAGCTCTGGGGCCAACGTCCTGACTTTC.

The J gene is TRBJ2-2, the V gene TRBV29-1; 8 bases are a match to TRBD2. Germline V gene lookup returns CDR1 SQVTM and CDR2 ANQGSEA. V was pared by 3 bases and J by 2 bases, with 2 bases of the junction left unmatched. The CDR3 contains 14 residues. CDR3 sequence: CSVERGANTGELFF. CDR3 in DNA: TGCAGCGTTGAGCGGGGGGCAAACACCGGGGAGCTGTTTTTT.

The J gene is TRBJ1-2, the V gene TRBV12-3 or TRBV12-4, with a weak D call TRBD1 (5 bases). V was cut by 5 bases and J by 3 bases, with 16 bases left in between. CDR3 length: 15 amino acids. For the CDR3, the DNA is TGTGCCAGCAGTCCCGCCCGGGACGGGTACTATGGCTACACCTTC. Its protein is CASSPARDGYYGYTF.

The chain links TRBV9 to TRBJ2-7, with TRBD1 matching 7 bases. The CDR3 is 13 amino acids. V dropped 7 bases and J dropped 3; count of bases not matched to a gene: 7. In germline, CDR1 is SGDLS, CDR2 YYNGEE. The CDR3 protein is CASGGTGDYEQYF. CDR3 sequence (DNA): TGTGCCAGCGGGGGAACAGGGGACTACGAGCAGTACTTC.

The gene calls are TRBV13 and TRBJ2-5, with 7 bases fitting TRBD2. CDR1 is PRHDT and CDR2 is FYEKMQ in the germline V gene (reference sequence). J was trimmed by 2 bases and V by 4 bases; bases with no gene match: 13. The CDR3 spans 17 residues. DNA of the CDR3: TGTGCCAGCAGCTCTGATGCGGGGACTAACTATCAAGAGACCCAGTACTTC. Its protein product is CASSSDAGTNYQETQYF.

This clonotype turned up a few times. CDR3 loop: CASSEDFYGYTF. CDR3 in DNA: TGTGCCAGCAGTGAAGACTTTTATGGCTACACCTTC. The chain employs TRBV6-2 or TRBV6-3 and TRBJ1-2, with unresolved D. The CDR3 is 12 residues long. The ends were cut back, 5 bases at V and 5 bases at J, with 9 bases in the middle. CDR1 is MNHEY, CDR2 SVGEGT, per germline.

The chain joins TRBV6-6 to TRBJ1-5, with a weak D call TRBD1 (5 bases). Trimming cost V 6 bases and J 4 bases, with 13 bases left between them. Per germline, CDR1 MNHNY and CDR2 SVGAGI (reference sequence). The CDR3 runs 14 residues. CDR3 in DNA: TGTGCCAGCAGGACGGACATAAGAAATCAGCCCCAGCATTTT. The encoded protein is CASRTDIRNQPQHF.

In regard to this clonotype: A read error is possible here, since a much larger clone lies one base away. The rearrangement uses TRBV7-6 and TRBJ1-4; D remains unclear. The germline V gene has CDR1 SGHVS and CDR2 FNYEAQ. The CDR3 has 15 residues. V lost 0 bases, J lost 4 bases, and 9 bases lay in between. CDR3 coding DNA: TGTGCCAGCAGCTTAGCAGCGGAGAATAATGAAAAACTGTTTTTT. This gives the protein CASSLAAENNEKLFF.

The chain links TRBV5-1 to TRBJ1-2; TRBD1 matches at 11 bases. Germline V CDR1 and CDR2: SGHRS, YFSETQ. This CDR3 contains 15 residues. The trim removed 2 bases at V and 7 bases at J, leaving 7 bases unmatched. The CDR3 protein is CASSFDRDRGFGYTF. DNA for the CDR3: TGCGCCAGCAGCTTTGACCGGGACAGGGGGTTTGGCTACACCTTC.

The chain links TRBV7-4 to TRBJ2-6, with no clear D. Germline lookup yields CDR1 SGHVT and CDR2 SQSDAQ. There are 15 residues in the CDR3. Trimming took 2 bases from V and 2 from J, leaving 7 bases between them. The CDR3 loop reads CASSLKGTGANVLTF. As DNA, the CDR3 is TGTGCCAGCAGCTTAAAGGGTACTGGGGCCAACGTCCTGACTTTC.

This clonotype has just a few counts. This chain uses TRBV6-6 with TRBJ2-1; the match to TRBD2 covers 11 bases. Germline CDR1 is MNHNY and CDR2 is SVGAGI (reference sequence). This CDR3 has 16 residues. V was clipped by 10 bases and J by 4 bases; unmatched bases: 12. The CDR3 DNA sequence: TGTGCCACCGGGGAAATGGGGACTAGCGGTTACAATGAGCAGTTCTTC. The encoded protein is CATGEMGTSGYNEQFF.